This record looks at one TCR beta chain sequence and its context. This clonotype has a count of ten or more. Its target antigen remains unknown. The record has no base qualities; no much larger clone is one base away. This record belongs to a study of identical twins (TCRdb year 2016). Looking at the study overall: The study deep-sequenced TCR alpha and beta repertoires from monozygotic twins, unrelated adults of various ages and cord blood to test whether fetal clonotypes persist. To rule out contamination, replicate twin experiments were performed at different times with different library preparation protocols.

General study outcomes and caveats: Compared with coincidental sharing between unrelated individuals, out-of-frame TCR alpha sequences shared between twins had an excess of sequences with low generation probability. Fewer insertions were carried by abundant cord blood beta clonotypes, a similar but weaker trend appeared in young adult naive repertoires, and no such trend appeared in memory repertoires. Conclusions relied on cross-sectional statistical analysis, since the same donors could not be followed over many years. Invariant T cells such as MAIT and iNKT could partly confound zero-insertion analyses, though diverse VJ usage argued against this for most clonotypes. In monozygotic twins, recombination models systematically underestimated out-of-frame TCR alpha sharing, but the models matched the sharing seen between unrelated individuals. A weaker excess of twin sharing was found in beta out-of-frame sequences because the signal-to-noise ratio was lowered by fewer shared sequences.

The library was built by means of 5' RACE. Sequencing was carried out with an Illumina HiSeq 2000. A universal primer binding site was introduced by template switching, and a unique molecular identifier was present in the final cDNA, enabling accurate counting of TCR cDNA molecules. First-strand cDNA for TCR alpha and beta chains was synthesized from specific primers in the conserved constant-segment region. To control for contamination, every cDNA library was double barcoded, receiving both a SMART-Mk sample barcode and Illumina barcodes. TruSeq adapter sequences and Illumina sample barcodes were added in two successive PCR steps. TCR alpha and beta cDNA libraries were sequenced on the Illumina HiSeq platform with custom primers. For the original study's pipeline: Raw reads were processed with MiGEC to extract unique molecular identifiers, and MiXCR was used to determine CDR3 positions. For each individual, recombination models were inferred using an EM algorithm with the repgenHMM and IGoR tools. Shared clonotypes were analyzed with the tcR package in R, and sharing was normalized by the product of cloneset sizes. Out-of-frame nonproductive sequences were analyzed to study raw recombination free of thymic and clonal selection effects. TCRdb trimmed public reads at Q25 via fastp, called clones via MiXCR and kept in-frame beta chains. Identical CDR3 proteins give one entry, which carries the most common genes and DNA. The V and J calls here are based on TCRdb, not the publication. This sample comprises 500,000 to 650,000 distinct CDR3 sequences, 20% to 25% of them detected only once. The ten largest account for around 0.48% of the sample.

All donors were healthy Caucasians. The twin cohort comprised three pairs of female monozygotic twins, all aged roughly 18 to 29 years. Positive isolation kits from Invitrogen were used to isolate CD4+ and CD8+ T cell populations. The CDR3 sequence holds 14 residues, the cysteine and phenylalanine included. Only the CDR3 part of the read is kept: 42 bases, read in frame from the first base. CDR1 and CDR2, per the germline V gene (reference sequence), are DFQATT and SNEGSKA. At the junction V is shortened by 6 bases and J by 2 bases, with 16 bases in between. These same records also appear under a second study, on yellow fever vaccine responses in identical twins. In that second paper, the authors write: According to the authors, the vaccine-induced T cell response in identical twins seemed to be partly convergent and partly specific to each individual. In identical twins, the study followed T cell clones that responded to the vaccine with precision.

The sequence links TRBV20-1 to TRBJ2-5, with the D call perhaps TRBD1 or TRBD2, each one matching 5 bases. The sequenced sample was CD4+ T cells sorted from blood. This clonotype was sampled from a woman under 30 in good health. The CDR3 reads as follows: CSAPPGLAQETQYF. The nucleotide sequence is given as TGCAGTGCCCCACCGGGGCTAGCACAAGAGACCCAGTACTTC.